Included here is one T cell receptor (beta chain) sequence, with context. This specimen belongs to a study of T cells after yellow fever vaccination. Looking at the study overall: Fractions with few cells were prepared using SMART-Seq v4 Ultra Low Input.

Generation of TCR cDNA used 5'RACE template switching (which added a universal primer site and UMIs). TCRdb fed the 5' RACE reads into MiXCR, producing one record per CDR3 protein. The repertoire holds fewer than 650,000 distinct CDR3 sequences, with 21% as singletons. CDR3 length: 14 residues. Germline V CDR1 and CDR2: MNHEY, SVGAGI. J was trimmed by 4 bases and V by 4 bases; bases with no gene match: 3. The sample was PBMCs, taken roughly 20 days after the first yellow fever vaccination. This clonotype originated in a man between 18 and 29 years old who received the YFV17D yellow fever vaccine. The chain joins TRBV6-5 to TRBJ1-4; 7 bases are a match to TRBD1. CDR3 nucleotides: TGTGCCAGCAGTTGGAACAGGGGTAATGAAAAACTGTTTTTT. It encodes CASSWNRGNEKLFF.